The entry below describes one T cell receptor beta chain. The data derive from a study of blood T cell repertoires in COVID-19. CDR1 is SGHAT, CDR2 FQNNGV, per germline. This CDR3 region has 15 residues. With 0 bases removed from V and 6 bases from J, the gap between germline ends came to 11 bases. As originally analysed: It was from reference gene primer amplification that nucleated cell counts were estimated. TCRdb's table, derived via immunoSEQ multiplex PCR, lists solely in-frame clones and lacks some. Clonal size and the V and J genes are those of that table, whereas D and trimming came from the DNA. The sample has 200,000 to 250,000 clones; roughly four fifths are singletons.

The sequencing sample was made of peripheral blood. This sequence originates from a woman in her forties with acute or convalescent COVID-19. V is TRBV11-2 and J is TRBJ2-2; D gene unclear. CDR3: CASSLDLRWSGELFF. The CDR3 bases are TGTGCCAGCAGCTTAGACCTCAGGTGGTCCGGGGAGCTGTTTTTT.